This TCR beta chain appears in the sequencing data of a study of OX40 agonist ivuxolimab in advanced cancers. Sequencing was performed with immunoSEQ multiplex PCR; in TCRdb, only in-frame clones are kept and a portion is missing. The repertoire includes 100,000 to 110,000 clones, about 89% of them detected once, and approximately 0.15% sits in the top ten. General study findings and limits: Among the nonresponders, some also had low normalized T-cell clonal expansion.

V was cut by 6 bases and J by 1 base, with 27 bases left in between. The CDR3 contains 18 residues. The germline V gene encodes CDR1 SQVTM and CDR2 ANQGSEA. A word on this clone: The antigen remains undetermined.

The sequences come from CD4+ or CD8+ T cells sorted from blood, collected in a trial of the OX40 agonist ivuxolimab. The chain employs TRBV29-1 and TRBJ1-1; TRBD1 might be the D (6 bases). The sequence came from an adult with an advanced solid tumor such as melanoma, head and neck, liver or kidney cancer. Here the CDR3 DNA reads TGCAGCGTCCGACTGGCCAACGGGGGGGCGCGCGGGAACACTGAAGCTTTCTTT. Protein: CSVRLANGGARGNTEAFF.